These T cell receptor beta chains were read from a single sample in a study of T cell changes during pregnancy in multiple sclerosis. The data were produced by immunoSEQ multiplex PCR, yet TCRdb's version contains in-frame clones alone and is incomplete. Seen here are tens of thousands of clones, roughly nine tenths observed once, and the top ten hold approximately 0.62%. The sequencing here drew on CD4+ T cells from peripheral blood mononuclear cells, taken in the first trimester of pregnancy. These receptors all stem from a female donor with multiple sclerosis, enrolled in a pregnancy study. Each CDR3 is given with its conserved first and last residue. The D gene is left open where the match is weak. Size is stated for part of the rows, as once, few or many counts, or as a class when the clone is expanded.

size	V	J	D	CDR3	DNA
-	TRBV5-1	TRBJ1-2	TRBD1	CASSTDRDANYGYTF	TGCGCCAGCAGCACAGACAGGGATGCTAACTATGGCTACACCTTC
-	TRBV6-4	TRBJ2-6	TRBD1	CASRGDGQGIAGANVLTF	TGTGCCAGCAGGGGAGATGGACAGGGGATCGCTGGGGCCAACGTCCTGACTTTC
-	TRBV2	TRBJ2-1	-	CASSGTGGPGYNEQFF	TGTGCCAGCAGTGGGACTGGAGGGCCCGGCTACAATGAGCAGTTCTTC
-	TRBV10-3	TRBJ2-1	-	CAITPSASYNEQFF	TGTGCCATCACCCCTAGCGCCTCCTACAATGAGCAGTTCTTC
-	TRBV6-1	TRBJ2-1	TRBD2	CASRASGGHNEQFF	TGTGCCAGCAGGGCGAGCGGGGGCCACAATGAGCAGTTCTTC
-	TRBV25-1	TRBJ2-7	TRBD1	CASSDSTGVDEQYF	TGTGCCAGCAGTGACTCGACAGGGGTCGACGAGCAGTACTTC
-	TRBV25-1	TRBJ2-4	TRBD2	CASTTPGGGIQYF	TGTGCCAGCACCACCCCGGGCGGGGGCATTCAGTACTTC
-	TRBV9	TRBJ2-7	TRBD2	CASSAGTSGSYEQYF	TGTGCCAGCAGCGCAGGGACTAGCGGCTCCTACGAGCAGTACTTC
-	TRBV7-9	TRBJ2-1	TRBD1	CASSAQGWSYNEQFF	TGTGCCAGCAGCGCACAGGGGTGGTCCTACAATGAGCAGTTCTTC
-	TRBV5-1	TRBJ2-3	-	CASSQDSLTDTQYF	TGCGCCAGCAGCCAAGACAGTCTCACAGATACGCAGTATTTT
-	TRBV30	TRBJ2-5	TRBD2	CAWSRGLAENFQETQYF	TGTGCCTGGAGTAGAGGGCTAGCGGAGAACTTCCAAGAGACCCAGTACTTC
few	TRBV27	TRBJ2-7	-	CASSLMASENYEQYF	TGTGCCAGCAGTTTAATGGCTAGCGAAAACTACGAGCAGTACTTC
-	TRBV29-1	TRBJ2-7	TRBD2	CSVEGLAGVYEQYF	TGCAGCGTTGAGGGGCTAGCGGGAGTCTACGAGCAGTACTTC
-	TRBV2	TRBJ2-3	TRBD1	CASSETGGDSDTQYF	TGTGCCAGCAGTGAGACAGGGGGCGATTCAGATACGCAGTATTTT
-	TRBV14	TRBJ1-1	TRBD1	CASSRKGTGLNWGSNTEAFF	TGTGCCAGCAGCCGTAAGGGGACAGGGCTTAACTGGGGCTCGAACACTGAAGCTTTCTTT
-	TRBV5-4	TRBJ2-7	-	CASSAGWWQGSYEQYF	TGTGCCAGCAGCGCGGGATGGTGGCAGGGATCCTACGAGCAGTACTTC
-	TRBV2	TRBJ2-2	-	CASTGSGGITGELFF	TGTGCCAGCACAGGATCCGGGGGAATCACCGGGGAGCTGTTTTTT
-	TRBV6-6	TRBJ1-2	TRBD1	CASSPNTAGGNGYTF	TGTGCCAGCAGTCCGAATACGGCAGGGGGCAATGGCTACACCTTC
-	TRBV30	TRBJ2-7	TRBD2	CAWSAPGRLGGEQYF	TGTGCCTGGAGTGCACCGGGACGCCTGGGGGGGGAGCAGTACTTC
-	TRBV5-1	TRBJ2-5	TRBD2	CASSSTSGTGTQYF	TGCGCCAGCAGCTCCACTAGCGGCACGGGGACCCAGTACTTC
-	TRBV5-1	TRBJ2-5	TRBD2	CASSAMTSNAETQYF	TGCGCCAGCAGCGCTATGACTAGCAACGCGGAGACCCAGTACTTC
-	TRBV28	TRBJ2-1	TRBD2	CASRVDGRNSGRAVEQFF	TGTGCCAGTCGAGTGGACGGGCGGAATAGCGGGAGGGCCGTCGAGCAGTTCTTC
-	TRBV27	TRBJ1-1	-	CASASLGGTEAFF	TGTGCCAGCGCCTCTTTAGGGGGTACTGAAGCTTTCTTT
-	TRBV5-8	TRBJ2-2	TRBD2	CASSIVLISSGRSTGELFF	TGTGCCAGCAGCATAGTTTTAATTTCTAGCGGGAGAAGTACCGGGGAGCTGTTTTTT
once	TRBV5-1	TRBJ2-1	-	CASSLGLYNEQFF	TGCGCCAGCAGCTTGGGTCTTTACAATGAGCAGTTCTTC
-	TRBV2	TRBJ2-5	-	CASSGGAVQETQYF	TGTGCCAGCAGTGGTGGGGCAGTTCAAGAGACCCAGTACTTC
few	TRBV19	TRBJ1-1	-	CASSMGLGGNTEAFF	TGTGCCAGTAGTATGGGGCTGGGGGGGAACACTGAAGCTTTCTTT
-	TRBV19	TRBJ2-5	TRBD2	CDSRAGRGVRRYQETQYF	TGTGACTCGAGGGCGGGGAGGGGAGTGCGAAGGTACCAAGAGACCCAGTACTTC
-	TRBV28	TRBJ2-5	TRBD2	CASSLLIAGGPHETQYF	TGTGCCAGCAGTTTATTAATAGCGGGAGGGCCGCATGAGACCCAGTACTTC
-	TRBV7-2	TRBJ2-5	-	CASSLMLGLQETQYF	TGTGCCAGCAGCTTAATGTTGGGACTGCAAGAGACCCAGTACTTC
once	TRBV7-2	TRBJ1-2	-	CACWNYNYGYTF	TGTGCGTGCTGGAACTATAACTATGGCTACACCTTC
-	TRBV18	TRBJ1-4	TRBD1	CASSPDRVSEKLFF	TGTGCCAGCTCACCAGACAGGGTTTCTGAAAAACTGTTTTTT
-	TRBV4-1	TRBJ2-7	-	CASSQKSSSYEQYF	TGCGCCAGCAGCCAAAAGTCGAGCTCCTACGAGCAGTACTTC
-	TRBV6-1	TRBJ2-3	-	CASGGAAVGTQYF	TGTGCCAGCGGCGGGGCGGCGGTCGGTACGCAGTATTTT
-	TRBV27	TRBJ2-2	TRBD2	CASSLPRSSPSGKGGELFF	TGTGCCAGCAGTTTGCCTCGTTCTAGTCCTAGCGGGAAGGGCGGGGAGCTGTTTTTT
-	TRBV5-1	TRBJ2-7	TRBD2	CASSLMPGLQTYEQYF	TGCGCCAGCAGCTTAATGCCGGGACTACAGACCTACGAGCAGTACTTC
-	TRBV7-9	TRBJ2-3	TRBD2	CASSLALAGEDTQYF	TGTGCCAGCAGCTTGGCCCTAGCGGGAGAGGATACGCAGTATTTT
-	TRBV19	TRBJ2-3	-	CASSQRGTQYF	TGTGCCAGTAGTCAGAGAGGTACGCAGTATTTT
-	TRBV5-1	TRBJ2-7	-	CASSLLGGPYEQYF	TGCGCCAGCAGCCTCCTCGGCGGTCCCTACGAGCAGTACTTC
-	TRBV5-1	TRBJ2-3	TRBD2	CASSSRTSGSGDTQYF	TGCGCCAGCAGCTCCCGGACTAGCGGGAGTGGAGATACGCAGTATTTT
-	TRBV19	TRBJ2-2	TRBD2	CASSISGSGYTGELFF	TGTGCCAGTAGTATTAGCGGGAGCGGCTACACCGGGGAGCTGTTTTTT
-	TRBV27	TRBJ2-7	-	CARTLRGYEQYF	TGTGCCAGGACATTACGGGGCTACGAGCAGTACTTC
-	TRBV28	TRBJ2-7	-	CASSLGTGSIDEQYF	TGTGCCAGCAGTTTAGGAACCGGGAGTATCGACGAGCAGTACTTC
once	TRBV27	TRBJ1-5	TRBD1	CASSLGQGGTLNQPQHF	TGTGCCAGCAGTTTAGGACAGGGAGGGACCCTCAATCAGCCCCAGCATTTT
-	TRBV7-8	TRBJ2-7	-	CASSPRTEVSYEQYF	TGTGCCAGCAGCCCTAGGACGGAGGTTTCCTACGAGCAGTACTTC
-	TRBV10-2	TRBJ2-2	-	CATSATLNTGELFF	TGCGCCACCTCCGCGACACTGAACACCGGGGAGCTGTTTTTT